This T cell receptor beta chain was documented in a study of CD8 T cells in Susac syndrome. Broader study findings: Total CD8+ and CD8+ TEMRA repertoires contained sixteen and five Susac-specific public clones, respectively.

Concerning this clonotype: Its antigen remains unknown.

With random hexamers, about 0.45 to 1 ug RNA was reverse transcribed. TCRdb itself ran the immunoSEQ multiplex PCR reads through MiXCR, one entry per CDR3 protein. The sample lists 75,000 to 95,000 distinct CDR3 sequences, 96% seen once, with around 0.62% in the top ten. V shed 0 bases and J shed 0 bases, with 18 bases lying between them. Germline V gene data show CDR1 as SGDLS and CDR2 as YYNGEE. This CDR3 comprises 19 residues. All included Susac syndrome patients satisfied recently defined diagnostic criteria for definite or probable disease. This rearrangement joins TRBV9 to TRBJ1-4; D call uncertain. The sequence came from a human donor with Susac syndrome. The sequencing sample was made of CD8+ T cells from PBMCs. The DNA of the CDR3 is TGTGCCAGCAGCGTAGCTACAGTCGTCCCGATTGCAACTAATGAAAAACTGTTTTTT. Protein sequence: CASSVATVVPIATNEKLFF.